This T cell receptor (beta chain) was documented in a study of response to subunit inactivated influenza vaccine. The CDR3 covers 12 residues. The V end was cut by 7 bases, the J end by 3 bases, with 13 bases between. Germline V lookup: CDR1 DFQATT, CDR2 SNEGSKA (reference sequence). Study observations and caveats: T cells newly recruited by each seasonal influenza vaccination are few, the authors suggested.

TCRdb redid the calling of the RT-PCR reads with MiXCR, one entry per CDR3 protein. Of fewer than 600,000 distinct CDR3 sequences in the sample, 6.5% to 8% were seen once. This clonotype was observed a few times. Its target is unknown. The chain recombines TRBV20-1 with TRBJ2-7, with no clear D. This TCR derives from a man between 50 and 75 years old who received an inactivated influenza vaccine. This material consisted of PBMCs from blood, taken 23 months after vaccination. The CDR3 nucleotides read TGCAGTGGTAACGACGGTGACTACGAGCAGTACTTC. Protein sequence: CSGNDGDYEQYF.